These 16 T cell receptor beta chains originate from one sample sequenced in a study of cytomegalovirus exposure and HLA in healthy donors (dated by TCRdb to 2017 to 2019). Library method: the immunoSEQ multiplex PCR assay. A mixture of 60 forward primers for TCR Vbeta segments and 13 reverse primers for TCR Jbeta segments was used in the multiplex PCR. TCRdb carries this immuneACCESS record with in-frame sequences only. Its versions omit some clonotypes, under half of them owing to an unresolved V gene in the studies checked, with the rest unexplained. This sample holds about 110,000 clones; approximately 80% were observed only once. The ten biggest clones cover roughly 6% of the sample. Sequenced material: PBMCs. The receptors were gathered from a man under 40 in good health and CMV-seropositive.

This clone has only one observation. Written as DNA, the CDR3 is TGTGCCAGCAGCTCGGGACTAGAGGGGGAGCTGTTTTTT. Translation: CASSSGLEGELFF. The chain couples TRBV5-4 to TRBJ2-2; 8 nucleotides match TRBD2. The trim removed 3 bases at V and 8 bases at J, leaving 3 bases unmatched. CDR3 length equals 13 residues. Germline V lookup: CDR1 SGHNT, CDR2 YYREEE (reference sequence). Together with reference TRBV5-4 and TRBJ2-2, the CDR3 gives the full variable domain: ETGVTQSPTHLIKTRGQQVTLRCSSQSGHNTVSWYQQALGQGPQFIFQYYREEENGRGNFPPRFSGLQFPNYSSELNVNALELDDSALYLCASSSGLEGELFFGEGSRLTVL.

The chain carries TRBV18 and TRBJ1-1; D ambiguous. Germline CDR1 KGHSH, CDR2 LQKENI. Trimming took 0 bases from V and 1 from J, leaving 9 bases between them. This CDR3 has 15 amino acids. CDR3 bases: TGTGCCAGCTCACCACCGGAGGGAGAGAACACTGAAGCTTTCTTT. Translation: CASSPPEGENTEAFF.

CDR3 loop: CASSRPGGGYEQYF. The CDR3 bases are TGTGCCAGCAGCCGTCCAGGGGGCGGGTACGAGCAGTACTTC. The chain combines TRBV6-1 with TRBJ2-7; 8 nucleotides agree with TRBD1. CDR3 length: 14 amino acids. The V and J ends lost 6 bases and 4 bases, in that order; junction bases with no gene match: 8. Germline V gene data show CDR1 as MNHNS and CDR2 as SASEGT.

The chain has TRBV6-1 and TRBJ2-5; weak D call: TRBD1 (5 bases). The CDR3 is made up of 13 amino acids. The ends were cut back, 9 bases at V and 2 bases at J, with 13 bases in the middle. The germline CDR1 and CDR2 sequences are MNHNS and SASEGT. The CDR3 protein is CASILGHQETQYF. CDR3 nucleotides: TGTGCCAGTATCCTGGGGCATCAAGAGACCCAGTACTTC.

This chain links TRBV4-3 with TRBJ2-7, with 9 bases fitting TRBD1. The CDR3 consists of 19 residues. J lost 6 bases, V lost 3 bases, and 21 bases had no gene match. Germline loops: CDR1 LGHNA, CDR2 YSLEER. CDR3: CASSHRVTGGENEEGEQYF. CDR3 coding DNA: TGCGCCAGCAGCCACAGAGTTACAGGGGGCGAAAATGAGGAGGGCGAGCAGTACTTC.

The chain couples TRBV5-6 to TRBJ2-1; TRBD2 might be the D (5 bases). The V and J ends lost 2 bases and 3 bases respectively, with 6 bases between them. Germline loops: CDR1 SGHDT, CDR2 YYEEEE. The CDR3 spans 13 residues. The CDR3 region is CASSLRDYNEQFF. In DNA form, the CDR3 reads TGTGCCAGCAGCTTACGGGACTACAATGAGCAGTTCTTC. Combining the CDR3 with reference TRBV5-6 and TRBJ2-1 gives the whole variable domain DAGVTQSPTHLIKTRGQQVTLRCSPKSGHDTVSWYQQALGQGPQFIFQYYEEEERQRGNFPDRFSGHQFPNYSSELNVNALLLGDSALYLCASSLRDYNEQFFGPGTRLTVL.

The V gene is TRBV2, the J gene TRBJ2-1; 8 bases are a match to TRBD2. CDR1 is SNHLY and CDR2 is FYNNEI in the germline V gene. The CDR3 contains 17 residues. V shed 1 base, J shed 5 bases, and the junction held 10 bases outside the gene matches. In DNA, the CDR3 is TGTGCCAGCAGTGAAGACCGGGCGGGGGGTTCTCACAATGAGCAGTTCTTC. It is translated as CASSEDRAGGSHNEQFF.

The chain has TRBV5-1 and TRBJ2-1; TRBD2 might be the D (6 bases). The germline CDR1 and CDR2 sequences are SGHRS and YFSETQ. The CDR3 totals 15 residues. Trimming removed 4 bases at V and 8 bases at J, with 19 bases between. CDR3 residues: CASSPDGEARDEQFF. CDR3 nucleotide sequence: TGCGCCAGCAGCCCGGATGGGGAGGCAAGGGATGAGCAGTTCTTC.

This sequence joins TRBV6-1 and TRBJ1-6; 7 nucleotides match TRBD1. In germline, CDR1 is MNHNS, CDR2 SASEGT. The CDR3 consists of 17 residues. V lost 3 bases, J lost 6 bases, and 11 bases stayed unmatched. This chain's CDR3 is CASSEFFRDSRNSPLHF. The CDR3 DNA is TGTGCCAGCAGTGAGTTTTTCCGGGACAGCCGTAATTCACCCCTCCACTTT.

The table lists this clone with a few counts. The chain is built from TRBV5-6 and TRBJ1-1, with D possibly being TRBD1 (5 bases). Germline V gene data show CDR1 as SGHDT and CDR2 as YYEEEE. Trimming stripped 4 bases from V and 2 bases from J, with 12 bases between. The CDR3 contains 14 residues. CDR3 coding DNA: TGTGCCAGCAGCATGGACACGTACAACACTGAAGCTTTCTTT. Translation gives CASSMDTYNTEAFF.

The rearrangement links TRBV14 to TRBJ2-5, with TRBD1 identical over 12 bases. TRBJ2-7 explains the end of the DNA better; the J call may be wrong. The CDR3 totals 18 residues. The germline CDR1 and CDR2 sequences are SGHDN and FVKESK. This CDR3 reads CASSPGPGQGAPWYEQYF. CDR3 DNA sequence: TGTGCCAGCAGCCCGGGGCCGGGACAGGGGGCCCCGTGGTACGAGCAGTACTTC.

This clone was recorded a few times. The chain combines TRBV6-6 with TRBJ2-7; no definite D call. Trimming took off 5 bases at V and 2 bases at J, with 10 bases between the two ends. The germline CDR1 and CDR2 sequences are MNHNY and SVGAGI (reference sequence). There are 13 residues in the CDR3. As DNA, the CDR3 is TGTGCCAGCAGTCACGGAGCAGCCTACGAGCAGTACTTC. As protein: CASSHGAAYEQYF.

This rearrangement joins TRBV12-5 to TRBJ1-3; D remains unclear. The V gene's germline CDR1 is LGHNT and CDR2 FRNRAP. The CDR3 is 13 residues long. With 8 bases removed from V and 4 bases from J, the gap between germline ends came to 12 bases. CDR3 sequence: CASHREVGNTIYF. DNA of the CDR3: TGTGCTAGTCACCGGGAGGTCGGAAACACCATATATTTT.

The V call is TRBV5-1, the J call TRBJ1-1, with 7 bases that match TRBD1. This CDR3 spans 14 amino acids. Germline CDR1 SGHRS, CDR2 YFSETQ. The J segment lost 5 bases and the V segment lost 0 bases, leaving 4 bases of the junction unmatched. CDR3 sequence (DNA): TGCGCCAGCAGCTTGGGGGGACAGCTAACTGAAGCTTTCTTT. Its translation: CASSLGGQLTEAFF.

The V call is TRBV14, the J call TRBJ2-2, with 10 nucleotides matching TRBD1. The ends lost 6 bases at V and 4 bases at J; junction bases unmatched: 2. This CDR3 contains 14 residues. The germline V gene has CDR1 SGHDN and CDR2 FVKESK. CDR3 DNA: TGTGCCAGCAGGCGGACAGGGGGCACCGGGGAGCTGTTTTTT. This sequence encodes CASRRTGGTGELFF.

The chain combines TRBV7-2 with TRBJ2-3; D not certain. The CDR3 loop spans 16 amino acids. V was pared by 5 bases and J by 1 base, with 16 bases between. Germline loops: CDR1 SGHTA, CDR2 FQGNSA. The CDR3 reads CASSPHYNARTDTQYF. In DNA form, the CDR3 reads TGTGCCAGCAGCCCTCATTACAATGCTCGCACAGATACGCAGTATTTT. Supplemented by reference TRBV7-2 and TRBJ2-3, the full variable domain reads GAGVSQSPSNKVTEKGKDVELRCDPISGHTALYWYRQSLGQGLEFLIYFQGNSAPDKSGLPSDRFSAERTGGSVSTLTIQRTQQEDSAVYLCASSPHYNARTDTQYFGPGTRLTVL.